The T cell receptor beta chain under discussion was sequenced for a study of TIL therapy for anti-PD-1-resistant metastatic lung cancer. Study context: Progressing patients received lymphodepletion, expanded TIL infusion and IL-2.

The libraries were made with immunoSEQ v3. Profiled with immunoSEQ multiplex PCR; TCRdb holds only in-frame clones, not every one. The table has about 46,000 clones, approximately 86% seen once. Stated time point: pre-treatment sample, taken before nivolumab and TIL therapy. There are 15 residues in the CDR3. Between the trimmed V and J ends, which lost 3 bases and 4 bases, there was a span of 14 bases. Germline V gene sequence: CDR1 SGHTA, CDR2 FQGNSA. This rearrangement joins TRBV7-2 to TRBJ2-3; TRBD1 or TRBD2 may be the D gene (7 bases each). The sequences come from blood, collected at baseline. This clonotype was sampled from a person aged 30 to 80 with non-small cell lung cancer. CDR3 sequence: CASSFDQGGADTQYF. The CDR3 DNA is TGTGCCAGCAGCTTCGACCAGGGGGGGGCAGATACGCAGTATTTT.